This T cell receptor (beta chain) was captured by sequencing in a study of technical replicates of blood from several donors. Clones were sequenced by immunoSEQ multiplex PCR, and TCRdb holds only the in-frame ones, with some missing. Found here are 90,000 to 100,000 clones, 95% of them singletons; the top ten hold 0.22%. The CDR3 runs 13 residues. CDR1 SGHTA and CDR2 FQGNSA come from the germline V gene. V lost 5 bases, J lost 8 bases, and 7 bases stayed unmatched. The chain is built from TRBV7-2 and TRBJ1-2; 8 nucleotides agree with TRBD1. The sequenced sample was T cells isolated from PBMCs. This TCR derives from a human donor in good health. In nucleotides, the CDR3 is TGTGCCAGCAGCCCACGGACAGGGAGCGGCTACACCTTC. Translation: CASSPRTGSGYTF.